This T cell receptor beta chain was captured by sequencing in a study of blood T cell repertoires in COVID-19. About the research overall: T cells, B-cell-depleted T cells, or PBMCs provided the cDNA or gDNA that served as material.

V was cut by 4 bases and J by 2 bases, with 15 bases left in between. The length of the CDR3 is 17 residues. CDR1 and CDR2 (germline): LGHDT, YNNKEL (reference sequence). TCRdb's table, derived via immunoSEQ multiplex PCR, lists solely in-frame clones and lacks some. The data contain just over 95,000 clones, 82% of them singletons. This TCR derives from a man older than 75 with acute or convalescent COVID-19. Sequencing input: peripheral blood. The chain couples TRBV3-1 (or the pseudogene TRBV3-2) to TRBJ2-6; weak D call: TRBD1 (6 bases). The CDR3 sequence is CASSLSYRAAGANVLTF. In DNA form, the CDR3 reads TGTGCCAGCAGCCTTTCATACAGGGCGGCTGGGGCCAACGTCCTGACTTTC.